The clone carrying this T cell receptor (beta chain) was counted a few times. This record comes from a study of blood T cell repertoires in COVID-19. Study context: COVID-19 samples, acute and convalescent, were from the United States, Italy and Spain. The cDNA or gDNA used as material had been derived from T cells, B-cell-depleted T cells, or PBMCs.

Unmatched junction bases numbered 4, after V lost 3 bases and J lost 5 bases. Germline values: CDR1 LNHDA, CDR2 SQIVND (reference sequence). The CDR3 spans 14 residues. Authors' processing steps: Nucleated cell counts were estimated from reference gene primer amplification. Some clones are missing from TCRdb's copy, which holds only in-frame ones; the method was immunoSEQ multiplex PCR. The V and J calls and clone size are taken from that table; D and trimming were inferred from the DNA. Of about 240,000 clones listed, over 75% are singletons. Seattle's enrolled individuals joined amid active infection and were then monitored longitudinally.

The TCR comes from a man between 50 and 59 years old with COVID-19, enrolled during active disease. Input material: peripheral blood. The V and J genes are TRBV19 and TRBJ1-5; TRBD1 aligns across 7 bases. The CDR3: CASSIKGGHQPQHF. The DNA of the CDR3 is TGTGCCAGTAGTATTAAAGGGGGCCATCAGCCCCAGCATTTT. The whole variable domain, filled in from reference TRBV19 and TRBJ1-5, reads DGGITQSPKYLFRKEGQNVTLSCEQNLNHDAMYWYRQDPGQGLRLIYYSQIVNDFQKGDIAEGYSVSREKKESFPLTVTSAQKNPTAFYLCASSIKGGHQPQHFGDGTRLSIL.